The 24 T cell receptor beta chains given below trace back to one sample, sequenced in a study of beta chain features in type 1 diabetes. General study results and limits: In all four CD4+ subsets, TCRB CDR3 length was significantly, moderately reduced in type 1 diabetes.

No cognate antigen is known for these TCRs. Isolated RNA was reverse transcribed in full, so expressed TCRB transcripts were sequenced. Sequencing used immunoSEQ multiplex PCR; TCRdb keeps in-frame clones, though not all of them. The sample shows a few hundred thousand clones, roughly 9.8% of them seen only once. Material for sequencing was central memory CD4+ T cells from blood. The receptors come from a man younger than 40 with type 1 diabetes.

Here the CDR3 DNA reads TGTGCCAGCTCACCACCCAGCAGGGTCGGAGACACCATATATTTT. Its translation is CASSPPSRVGDTIYF. This chain joins TRBV18 and TRBJ1-3; maybe TRBD1 (5 bases). V was trimmed by 0 bases and J by 8 bases, leaving 14 bases between them. The CDR3 covers 15 residues. Germline CDR1 reads KGHSH; CDR2 reads LQKENI. Full variable domain (outside the CDR3, taken from reference TRBV18 and TRBJ1-3): NAGVMQNPRHLVRRRGQEARLRCSPMKGHSHVYWYRQLPEEGLKFMVYLQKENIIDESGMPKERFSAEFPKEGPSILRIQQVVRGDSAAYFCASSPPSRVGDTIYFGEGSWLTVV.

The chain carries TRBV15 and TRBJ2-1, with 13 positions matching TRBD2. CDR3 length: 16 amino acids. Unmatched junction bases numbered 7, after V lost 2 bases and J lost 9 bases. Germline V gene lookup returns CDR1 LNHNV and CDR2 YYDKDF (reference sequence). The CDR3 bases are TGTGCCACCAGCAGATCGACTAGCGGGAGGTGGGGTGAGCAGTTCTTC. As protein: CATSRSTSGRWGEQFF.

The V call is TRBV11-2, the J call TRBJ1-1; D is ambiguous. The V gene lost 7 bases and the J gene lost 5 bases, with 17 bases spanning the gap. Germline V lookup: CDR1 SGHAT, CDR2 FQNNGV. This CDR3 region has 14 residues. As DNA, the CDR3 is TGTGCCAGCAAGGGTCCGGGGAAGTGGACTGAAGCTTTCTTT. This sequence encodes CASKGPGKWTEAFF.

This chain uses TRBV4-1 with TRBJ2-1; 15 bases fit TRBD2. CDR1 MGHRA and CDR2 YSYEKL come from the germline V gene. There are 17 residues in the CDR3. V gave up 0 bases and J gave up 6 bases; unmatched junction bases: 3. CDR3 sequence (DNA): TGCGCCAGCAGCCAAGAATGGGGACTAGCGGGAGGCAATGAGCAGTTCTTC. It codes for CASSQEWGLAGGNEQFF.

The J gene is TRBJ1-2, the V gene TRBV5-1; unclear D gene. The ends were cut back, 7 bases at V and 4 bases at J, with 17 bases in the middle. This CDR3 contains 14 residues. CDR1 is SGHRS, CDR2 YFSETQ, per germline. The CDR3 sequence: CASAPNDPGYGYTF. CDR3 in DNA: TGCGCCAGCGCACCTAACGACCCTGGCTATGGCTACACCTTC.

The chain uses TRBV30 and TRBJ2-5, with 8 bases fitting TRBD2. The CDR3 loop spans 13 amino acids. Trimming cost V 3 bases and J 7 bases; bases outside gene matches: 7. Germline V gene lookup returns CDR1 GTSNPN and CDR2 SVGIG (reference sequence). DNA of the CDR3: TGTGCCTGGAGGGGTAACGGGAGGGGGACCCAGTACTTC. Amino acids: CAWRGNGRGTQYF.

This chain joins TRBV7-9 and TRBJ1-5; a weak D match, TRBD1 (5 bases). V was cut by 5 bases and J by 4 bases, with 12 bases left in between. The CDR3 totals 14 residues. CDR1 and CDR2 from the germline V gene are SEHNR and FQNEAQ (reference sequence). This CDR3 is CASSHRGGNQPQHF. The CDR3 coding sequence is TGTGCCAGCAGCCACCGCGGGGGGAATCAGCCCCAGCATTTT. The variable domain in full, completed from reference TRBV7-9 and TRBJ1-5, reads DTGVSQNPRHKITKRGQNVTFRCDPISEHNRLYWYRQTLGQGPEFLTYFQNEAQLEKSRLLSDRFSAERPKGSFSTLEIQRTEQGDSAMYLCASSHRGGNQPQHFGDGTRLSIL.

CDR3 residues: CASSVEGGTGELFF. The CDR3 DNA sequence: TGTGCCAGCAGTGTGGAGGGTGGCACCGGGGAGCTGTTTTTT. The chain joins TRBV6-5 to TRBJ2-2; D might be TRBD2 (6 bases). Germline-derived CDR1 and CDR2 are MNHEY and SVGAGI. The CDR3 extends over 14 amino acids. Trimming removed 5 bases from V and 4 bases from J, with 11 bases in between.

This clone was counted a few times. The chain couples TRBV2 to TRBJ1-5, with a tentative D call TRBD1 (5 bases). V lost 6 bases and J 6 bases, leaving 18 bases between the germline ends. In germline, CDR1 is SNHLY, CDR2 FYNNEI. This CDR3 has 15 residues. The CDR3 DNA is TGTGCCAGCAGCGCTCGACAGTCTAGGGGTCAGCCCCAGCATTTT. It translates to CASSARQSRGQPQHF.

This clone was recorded at least ten times. V is TRBV5-1 and J is TRBJ1-4, with 7 bases fitting TRBD1. With 4 bases clipped from V and 7 bases from J, the junction kept 7 bases outside the gene matches. Germline values: CDR1 SGHRS, CDR2 YFSETQ. The CDR3 is made up of 14 amino acids. For the CDR3, the DNA is TGCGCCAGCAGCACCGGACAGGAGCGTGAAAAACTGTTTTTT. Its protein product is CASSTGQEREKLFF.

There are a few counts of this clone. The chain recombines TRBV28 with TRBJ1-3, with 8 bases lining up with TRBD1. Germline V CDR1 and CDR2: MDHEN, SYDVKM. This CDR3 has 16 amino acids. V shed 4 bases and J 4 bases; nucleotides not matched to a gene: 9. For the CDR3, the DNA is TGTGCCAGCAGTTCCTGGGGCAGGGGGCCCGGAAACACCATATATTTT. Protein sequence: CASSSWGRGPGNTIYF.

This sequence joins TRBV4-2 and TRBJ1-2; no reliable D call. The CDR3 length is 16 residues. The germline CDR1 and CDR2 sequences are LGHNA and YNFKEQ. V was trimmed by 0 bases and J by 3 bases, leaving 14 bases between them. The CDR3 sequence is CASSQEGANGDYGYTF. The CDR3 DNA is TGTGCCAGCAGCCAAGAAGGTGCTAACGGAGACTATGGCTACACCTTC.

This clone occurred a few times. The V gene is TRBV5-4, the J gene TRBJ2-1; TRBD2 might be the D (6 bases). CDR1 is SGHNT and CDR2 is YYREEE in the germline V gene (reference sequence). CDR3 size: 15 residues. Trimming pared 9 bases from V and 5 bases from J, leaving 21 bases between. The CDR3 region is CATAPGTPGDNEQFF. CDR3 DNA sequence: TGTGCCACAGCCCCCGGGACTCCCGGAGACAATGAGCAGTTCTTC.

This clone was seen more than once but under ten times. The chain links TRBV5-1 to TRBJ2-3; D not resolved. CDR1 is SGHRS and CDR2 is YFSETQ in the germline V gene. V lost 3 bases, J lost 1 base, and 3 bases lay in between. CDR3 length equals 12 residues. CDR3 protein: CASSSGTDTQYF. The CDR3 bases are TGCGCCAGCAGCTCAGGCACAGATACGCAGTATTTT.

This clone showed up many times. This sequence joins TRBV18 and TRBJ2-2; TRBD1 agrees at 7 bases. CDR1 is KGHSH and CDR2 is LQKENI in the germline V gene. Trimming removed 4 bases from V and 1 base from J; junction bases left unmatched: 3. CDR3 length: 15 amino acids. This CDR3 reads CASSQDRQNTGELFF. In DNA, the CDR3 is TGTGCCAGCTCACAGGACAGGCAGAACACCGGGGAGCTGTTTTTT.

This clone came up a few times. This chain connects TRBV6-5 to TRBJ1-5, with 9 bases lining up with TRBD1. The junction had 7 bases not matched to a gene; V was cut back by 6 bases and J by 4 bases. The germline gives CDR1 MNHEY, CDR2 SVGAGI. CDR3 length: 15 amino acids. The CDR3 loop is CASRRGTGPNQPQHF. CDR3 sequence (DNA): TGTGCCAGCAGACGCGGGACAGGGCCTAATCAGCCCCAGCATTTT.

This clone was found many times. The V gene is TRBV6-1, the J gene TRBJ2-3, with 10 bases identical to TRBD2. Germline assignment: CDR1 MNHNS and CDR2 SASEGT. The CDR3 runs to 17 residues. With V trimmed by 2 bases and J by 2 bases, 7 bases remained unmatched. The CDR3 DNA reads as TGTGCCAGCAGTGAACAGGTAGCGGGAGGACTCACAGATACGCAGTATTTT. The encoded protein is CASSEQVAGGLTDTQYF.

Only a few counts were recorded for this clone. The chain links TRBV7-8 to TRBJ2-3, with 7 nucleotides matching TRBD2. This CDR3 is 13 amino acids long. With 8 bases clipped from V and 2 bases from J, the junction kept 4 bases outside the gene matches. Germline CDR1 SGHVS, CDR2 FQNEAQ. This CDR3 is CASGTIPTDTQYF. As DNA, the CDR3 is TGTGCCAGCGGGACTATCCCCACAGATACGCAGTATTTT.

This clone has a handful of counts. The rearrangement uses TRBV5-8 and TRBJ2-3; D is uncertain. V was trimmed by 2 bases and J by 3 bases, leaving 13 bases between them. The CDR3 has 15 amino acids. Germline loops: CDR1 SGHTS, CDR2 YDEGEE. CDR3 DNA: TGTGCCAGCAGCTTCGACTTATCGGCAACAGATACGCAGTATTTT. This sequence encodes CASSFDLSATDTQYF.

This clone has more than one count but fewer than ten. The chain carries TRBV7-8 and TRBJ1-2, with 7 bases matching TRBD1. The CDR3 has 13 amino acids. In germline, CDR1 is SGHVS, CDR2 FQNEAQ. The V gene end was trimmed by 8 bases and the J gene end by 3 bases; junction bases not matched to a gene: 6. The DNA for the CDR3 is TGTGCCAGCTCAATAGGGACAGACTATGGCTACACCTTC. Amino acids: CASSIGTDYGYTF.

This clone was counted between two and nine times. V usage is TRBV9 and J usage is TRBJ2-7; the match to TRBD2 covers 10 bases. The CDR3 is made up of 15 amino acids. V shed 0 bases, J shed 3 bases, and the junction held 3 bases outside the gene matches. CDR1 SGDLS and CDR2 YYNGEE come from the germline V gene. CDR3: CASSVDIAGGYEQYF. The CDR3 nucleotides are TGTGCCAGCAGCGTAGATATAGCGGGGGGCTACGAGCAGTACTTC.

This clone was seen more than once but under ten times. The CDR3: CASSKDTVNTEAFF. CDR3 DNA sequence: TGTGCCAGCAGCAAGGACACGGTGAACACTGAAGCTTTCTTT. The chain links TRBV7-9 to TRBJ1-1, with D perhaps matching TRBD1 (5 bases). Germline V gives CDR1 SEHNR, CDR2 FQNEAQ (reference sequence). The CDR3 runs to 14 residues. V lost 5 bases and J 0 bases, leaving 10 bases between the germline ends. Supplemented by reference TRBV7-9 and TRBJ1-1, the full variable domain reads DTGVSQNPRHKITKRGQNVTFRCDPISEHNRLYWYRQTLGQGPEFLTYFQNEAQLEKSRLLSDRFSAERPKGSFSTLEIQRTEQGDSAMYLCASSKDTVNTEAFFGQGTRLTVV.

The CDR3 loop is CASSWRTGGRGANTEAFF. The DNA for the CDR3 is TGCGCCAGCAGCTGGAGGACAGGGGGACGCGGGGCGAACACTGAAGCTTTCTTT. The chain links TRBV5-1 to TRBJ1-1; 10 positions match TRBD1. The CDR3 totals 18 residues. Germline V gene sequence: CDR1 SGHRS, CDR2 YFSETQ. Unmatched junction bases numbered 12, after V lost 3 bases and J lost 1 base.

This clone was seen a handful of times. This chain links TRBV6-6 with TRBJ2-1; D remains ambiguous. From germline, CDR1 is MNHNY and CDR2 SVGAGI (reference sequence). The CDR3 totals 14 residues. V was pared by 5 bases and J by 9 bases, with 17 bases between. CDR3 sequence: CASSPWWGWGEQFF. CDR3 in DNA: TGTGCCAGCAGTCCCTGGTGGGGATGGGGTGAGCAGTTCTTC.